Sequencing of this T cell receptor beta chain was carried out in a study of blood T cells in healthy people across ages. This clonotype was seen a handful of times. A second PCR, run for about 6 to 12 cycles, used a sample-barcoded 5' primer plus a J-beta primer mix. TCRdb fed the 5' RACE reads into MiXCR, producing one record per CDR3 protein. The sample records more than 900,000 distinct CDR3 sequences, under 30% being singletons. These sequences were also reported in another study, on T cells of mothers and their children.

Sequenced material: blood. The origin of this receptor is a girl aged 2-10 years in good health.

CDR3 DNA sequence: TGCAGTGTCTCGACGGATAATGAAAAACTGTTTTTT. As protein: CSVSTDNEKLFF. This chain joins TRBV20-1 and TRBJ1-4, with D unclear. The germline V gene has CDR1 DFQATT and CDR2 SNEGSKA (reference sequence). The V gene lost 7 bases and the J gene lost 4 bases, with 10 bases spanning the gap. The CDR3 loop spans 12 amino acids.